This is a list of T cell receptor beta chains from one sample in a study of cytomegalovirus exposure and HLA in healthy donors. Measured with immunoSEQ multiplex PCR; TCRdb has only the in-frame clones, and not every one. The sample shows 85,000 to 100,000 clones, around 64% of them seen only once. Material for sequencing was PBMCs. The receptor set was obtained from a man aged 55 to 70 in good health and CMV-seronegative. CDR3s include the opening cysteine and the closing phenylalanine or tryptophan. The D gene is left open where the match is weak. Clone size is given for some rows only: seen once, a few or many times, or a class if the clone is expanded.

V gene	J gene	clone size	D gene	CDR3 DNA	CDR3 protein
TRBV27	TRBJ1-5	.	TRBD1	TGTGCCAGCAGTCCGGGACAGCCCTATCAGCCCCAGCATTTT	CASSPGQPYQPQHF
TRBV21-1	TRBJ2-7	.	.	TGTGCCAGCAGCAAAGAAGGACAGGAAGACTCCTACGAGCAGTACTTC	CASSKEGQEDSYEQYF
TRBV2	TRBJ2-4	.	TRBD1	TGTGCCAGCAGCCAAACAGGGGGGAAAGCCAAAAACATTCAGTACTTC	CASSQTGGKAKNIQYF
TRBV10-2	TRBJ1-1	.	.	TGCGCCAGCAGTTCCACTGCAGGCGGGTCGGAGGCTTTCTTT	CASSSTAGGSEAFF
TRBV5-4	TRBJ1-4	few	.	TGTGCCAGCAGCTTAGCGGACGCAACTAATGAAAAACTGTTTTTT	CASSLADATNEKLFF
TRBV7-6	TRBJ1-4	.	.	TGTGCCAGCAGCTTAGCGACGCAGATAACTAATGAAAAACTGCTTTTT	CASSLATQITNEKLLF
TRBV6-5	TRBJ2-1	.	.	TGTGCCAGCAGTAAGCACCGGGATTTACACAATGAGCAGTTCTTC	CASSKHRDLHNEQFF
TRBV7-9	TRBJ1-2	many	.	TGTGCCAGCAGAGGACAAACCTATGGCTACACCTTC	CASRGQTYGYTF
TRBV28	TRBJ2-5	.	.	TGTGCCAGCAGTTTAGGCGGGCCGCAAGAGACCCAGTACTTC	CASSLGGPQETQYF
TRBV2	TRBJ1-1	.	TRBD1	TGTGCCAGGAACAGGGGACTGAACACTGAAGCTTTCTTT	CARNRGLNTEAFF
TRBV5-4	TRBJ2-7	few	TRBD2	TGTGCCAGCAGCCCCAAGCGGGGGGCCCACGAGCAGTACTTC	CASSPKRGAHEQYF
TRBV18	TRBJ1-1	.	.	TGTGCCAGCTCTCGACAGGAGAACACTGAAGCTTTCTTT	CASSRQENTEAFF
TRBV7-9	TRBJ2-5	.	.	TGTTCCAGCAGCGAGGTAGAGACCCAGTACTTC	CSSSEVETQYF